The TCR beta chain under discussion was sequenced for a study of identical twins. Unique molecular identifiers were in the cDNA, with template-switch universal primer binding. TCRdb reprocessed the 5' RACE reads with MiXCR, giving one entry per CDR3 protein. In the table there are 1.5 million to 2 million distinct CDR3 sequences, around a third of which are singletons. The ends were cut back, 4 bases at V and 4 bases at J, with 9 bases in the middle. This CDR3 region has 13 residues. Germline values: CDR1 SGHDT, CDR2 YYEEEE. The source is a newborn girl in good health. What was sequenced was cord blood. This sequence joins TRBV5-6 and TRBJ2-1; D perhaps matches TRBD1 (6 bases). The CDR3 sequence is CASSGQHYNEQFF. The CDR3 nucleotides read TGTGCCAGCAGCGGACAGCATTACAATGAGCAGTTCTTC. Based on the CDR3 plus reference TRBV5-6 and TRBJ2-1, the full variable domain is DAGVTQSPTHLIKTRGQQVTLRCSPKSGHDTVSWYQQALGQGPQFIFQYYEEEERQRGNFPDRFSGHQFPNYSSELNVNALLLGDSALYLCASSGQHYNEQFFGPGTRLTVL.